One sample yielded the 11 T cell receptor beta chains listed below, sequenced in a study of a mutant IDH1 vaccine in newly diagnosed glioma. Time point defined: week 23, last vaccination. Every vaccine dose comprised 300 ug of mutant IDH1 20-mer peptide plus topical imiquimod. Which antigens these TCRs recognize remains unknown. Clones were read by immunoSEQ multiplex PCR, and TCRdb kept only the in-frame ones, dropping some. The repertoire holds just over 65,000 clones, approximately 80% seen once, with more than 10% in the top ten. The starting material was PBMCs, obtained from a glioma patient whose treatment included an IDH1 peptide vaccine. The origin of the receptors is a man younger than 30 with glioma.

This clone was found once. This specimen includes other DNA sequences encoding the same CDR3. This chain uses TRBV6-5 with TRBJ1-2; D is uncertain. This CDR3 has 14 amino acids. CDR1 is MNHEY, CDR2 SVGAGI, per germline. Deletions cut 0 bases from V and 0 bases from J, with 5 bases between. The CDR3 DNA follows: TGTGCCAGCAGTTACTCGAGCTCTAACTATGGCTACACCTTC. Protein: CASSYSSSNYGYTF.

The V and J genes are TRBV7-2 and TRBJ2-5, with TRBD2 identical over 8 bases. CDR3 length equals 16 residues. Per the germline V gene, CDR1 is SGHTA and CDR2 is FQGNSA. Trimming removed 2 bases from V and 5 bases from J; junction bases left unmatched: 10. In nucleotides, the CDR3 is TGTGCCAGCAGCTTAAACGGGAGGGCCCGGGGGGAGACCCAGTACTTC. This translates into CASSLNGRARGETQYF.

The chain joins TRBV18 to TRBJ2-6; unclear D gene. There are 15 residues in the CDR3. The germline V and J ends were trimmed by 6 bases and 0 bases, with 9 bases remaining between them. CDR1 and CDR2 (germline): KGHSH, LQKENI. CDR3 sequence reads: CASSLGHSGANVLTF. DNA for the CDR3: TGTGCCAGCTCCCTAGGCCACTCTGGGGCCAACGTCCTGACTTTC.

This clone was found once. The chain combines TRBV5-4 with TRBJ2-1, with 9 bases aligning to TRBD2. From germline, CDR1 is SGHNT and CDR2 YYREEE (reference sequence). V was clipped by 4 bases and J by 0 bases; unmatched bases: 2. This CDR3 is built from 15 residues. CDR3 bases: TGTGCCAGCAGCGGTAGCGGGAGCTCCTACAATGAGCAGTTCTTC. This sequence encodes CASSGSGSSYNEQFF.

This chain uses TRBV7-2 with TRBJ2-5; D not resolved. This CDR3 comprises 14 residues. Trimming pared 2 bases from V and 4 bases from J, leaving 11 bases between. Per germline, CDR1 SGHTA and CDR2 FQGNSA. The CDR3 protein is CASSLIPGLETQYF. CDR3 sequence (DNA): TGTGCCAGCAGCTTAATACCCGGGCTAGAGACCCAGTACTTC.

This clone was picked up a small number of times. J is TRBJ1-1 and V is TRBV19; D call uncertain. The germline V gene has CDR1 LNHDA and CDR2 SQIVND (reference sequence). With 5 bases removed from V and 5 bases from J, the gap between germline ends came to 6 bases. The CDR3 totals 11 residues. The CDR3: CASSLGTEAFF. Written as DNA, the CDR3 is TGTGCCAGTAGTCTGGGGACTGAAGCTTTCTTT.

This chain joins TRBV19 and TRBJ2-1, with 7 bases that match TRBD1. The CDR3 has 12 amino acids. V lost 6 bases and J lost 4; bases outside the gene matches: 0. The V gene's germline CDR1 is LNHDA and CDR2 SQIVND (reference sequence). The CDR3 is CASRQGYNEQFF. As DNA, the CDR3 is TGTGCCAGTAGACAGGGGTACAATGAGCAGTTCTTC.

This CDR3 is CASSLAGGSDGYTF. CDR3 coding DNA: TGTGCCAGCAGCTTAGCAGGGGGCTCGGATGGCTACACCTTC. The rearrangement links TRBV7-9 to TRBJ1-2, with 7 bases fitting TRBD1. With 0 bases clipped from V and 6 bases from J, the junction kept 4 bases outside the gene matches. Germline lookup yields CDR1 SEHNR and CDR2 FQNEAQ (reference sequence). The CDR3 runs 14 residues.

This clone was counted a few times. CDR3: CASSLAPGGSNTEAFF. The CDR3 region has the DNA TGTGCCAGCAGCTTAGCGCCAGGGGGGTCGAACACTGAAGCTTTCTTT. The J gene is TRBJ1-1, the V gene TRBV7-2; 7 bases match TRBD1. CDR3 length equals 16 residues. J was trimmed by 1 base and V by 0 bases; bases with no gene match: 5. Germline lookup yields CDR1 SGHTA and CDR2 FQGNSA.

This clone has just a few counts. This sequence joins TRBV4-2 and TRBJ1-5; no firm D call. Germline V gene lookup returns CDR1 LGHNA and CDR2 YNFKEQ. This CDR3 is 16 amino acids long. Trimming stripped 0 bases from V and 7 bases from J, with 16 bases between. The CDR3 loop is CASSQDLFQDSQPQHF. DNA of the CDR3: TGTGCCAGCAGCCAAGATCTATTTCAGGATTCCCAGCCCCAGCATTTT.

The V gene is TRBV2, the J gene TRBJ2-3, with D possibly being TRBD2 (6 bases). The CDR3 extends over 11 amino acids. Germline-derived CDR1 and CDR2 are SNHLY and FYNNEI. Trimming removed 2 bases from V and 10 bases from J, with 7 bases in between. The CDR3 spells CASSETGAQYF. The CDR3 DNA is TGTGCCAGCAGTGAAACGGGGGCGCAGTATTTT.